These 22 T cell receptor beta chains originate from one sample sequenced in a study of T cells in Graves' hyperthyroidism and ophthalmopathy. Amplification targeted TCR beta CDR3 regions from RNA transcripts. First-round RT-PCR of the TCR CDR3 relied on the HTBI primer set. TCRdb ran MiXCR on the multiplex PCR reads and lists one entry per CDR3 protein. The sample lists around 350,000 distinct CDR3 sequences; roughly 19% were seen once. The sequencing input was blood. These receptor sequences come from a woman aged 18-29 years with Graves' hyperthyroidism.

There are a few counts of this clonotype. One end of the junction fails to match germline, which may point to a read error. The chain is built from TRBV11-2 and TRBJ1-1; tentatively, D is TRBD1 (6 bases). Germline V gene sequence: CDR1 SGHAT, CDR2 FQNNGV. The CDR3 extends over 17 amino acids. The CDR3: CASRARTVELRNTEACF. The CDR3 nucleotides read TGTGCCAGCAGAGCCCGGACAGTCGAATTGAGGAACACTGAAGCTTGCTTT. Variable domain in full (rest from reference TRBV11-2 and TRBJ1-1): EAGVAQSPRYKIIEKRQSVAFWCNPISGHATLYWYQQILGQGPKLLIQFQNNGVVDDSQLPKDRFSAERLKGVDSTLKIQPAKLEDSAVYLCASRARTVELRNTEACFGQGTRLTVV.

Ten or more counts support this clonotype. This chain uses TRBV10-3 with TRBJ1-3; 8 bases map to TRBD1. This CDR3 has 14 amino acids. V lost 10 bases to trimming and J lost 0 bases; unmatched junction nucleotides: 5. The germline gives CDR1 ENHRY, CDR2 SYGVKD. The chain's CDR3 is CATGTGYSGNTIYF. CDR3 DNA sequence: TGTGCCACTGGGACAGGATACTCTGGAAACACCATATATTTT.

In this sample, this clonotype turned up a few times. This sequence joins TRBV20-1 and TRBJ2-4, with 8 bases aligning to TRBD2. The CDR3 loop spans 15 amino acids. Germline V gives CDR1 DFQATT, CDR2 SNEGSKA (reference sequence). Losses at the gene ends were 3 bases for V and 3 bases for J; bases not matched to a gene: 7. Here the CDR3 DNA reads TGCAGTGCTAGTAGCGGGGTACCCCGCAAAAACATTCAGTACTTC. Its protein is CSASSGVPRKNIQYF.

This clonotype appeared many times. The genes are TRBV20-1 and TRBJ1-2; D is undetermined. Germline CDR1 reads DFQATT; CDR2 reads SNEGSKA (reference sequence). The V and J ends lost 1 base and 4 bases respectively, with 10 bases between them. This CDR3 has 13 amino acids. This chain's CDR3 is CSARVVLIYGYTF. The DNA for the CDR3 is TGCAGTGCTAGAGTGGTTCTGATCTATGGCTACACCTTC.

This clonotype was counted ten times or more. The chain is built from TRBV6-5 and TRBJ2-7; TRBD1 might be the D (7 bases). V lost 7 bases to trimming and J lost 7 bases, with 20 bases between them. The germline V gene encodes CDR1 MNHEY and CDR2 SVGAGI. The CDR3 spans 14 residues. The CDR3 DNA sequence: TGTGCCAGCATCGGGGGACAGTCGTTAGAGGAGCAGTACTTC. It codes for CASIGGQSLEEQYF.

The chain carries TRBV12-3 or TRBV12-4 and TRBJ2-5; 9 bases align to TRBD1. CDR3 length equals 13 residues. Unmatched junction bases numbered 4, after V lost 8 bases and J lost 3 bases. The CDR3 region has the DNA TGTGCCAGCGACAGGGGGTCAGAAGAGACCCAGTACTTC. It specifies CASDRGSEETQYF.

This clonotype was observed many times. The genes are TRBV6-5 and TRBJ1-5, with TRBD1 matching over 8 bases. The trim removed 5 bases at V and 5 bases at J, leaving 8 bases unmatched. This CDR3 spans 15 amino acids. In germline, CDR1 is MNHEY, CDR2 SVGAGI. CDR3 sequence (DNA): TGTGCCAGCAGTCCCTCGGGGACAGGCCATCAGCCCCAGCATTTT. It is translated as CASSPSGTGHQPQHF.

This clonotype was observed many times. The chain employs TRBV6-1 and TRBJ1-2; D is undetermined. This CDR3 has 13 residues. The germline CDR1 and CDR2 sequences are MNHNS and SASEGT. The ends were cut back, 1 base at V and 7 bases at J, with 10 bases in the middle. The CDR3 DNA reads as TGTGCCAGCAGTGAAGTGACACGCGGTGGCTACACCTTC. Its translation is CASSEVTRGGYTF.

This clonotype was detected ten times or more. The gene calls are TRBV6-1 and TRBJ1-2; D is uncertain. The CDR3 sequence is 11 residues long. Trimming left V 6 bases short and J 3 bases short, with 5 bases between. CDR1 is MNHNS, CDR2 SASEGT, per germline. CDR3 DNA: TGTGCCAGCAGACTAGACTATGGCTACACCTTC. Translated, it gives CASRLDYGYTF.

There are many counts of this clonotype. The rearrangement links TRBV2 to TRBJ1-2, with unresolved D. Germline lookup yields CDR1 SNHLY and CDR2 FYNNEI. CDR3 length equals 13 residues. Deletions cut 2 bases from V and 7 bases from J, with 11 bases between. The CDR3 loop is CASSEMTTGGYTF. The CDR3 DNA reads TGTGCCAGCAGTGAAATGACTACGGGTGGCTACACCTTC.

The gene calls are TRBV6-1 and TRBJ1-2; 7 nucleotides line up with TRBD1. After removal of 7 bases from V and 1 base from J, the junction contained 9 bases not matched to a gene. There are 15 residues in the CDR3. In germline, CDR1 is MNHNS, CDR2 SASEGT. The CDR3 protein is CASTNYRGLNYGYTF. CDR3 nucleotides: TGTGCCAGCACAAATTACAGGGGCCTTAACTATGGCTACACCTTC.

This clonotype has ten or more counts. CDR3 sequence (DNA): TGTGCCAGCAGTTACCGGACTCAAAATCAGCCCCAGCATTTT. This encodes CASSYRTQNQPQHF. This chain joins TRBV6-5 and TRBJ1-5; no definite D call. The CDR3 contains 14 residues. V was clipped by 2 bases and J by 4 bases, with 9 bases between them. In germline, CDR1 is MNHEY, CDR2 SVGAGI.

This clonotype was recorded many times. The chain couples TRBV24-1 to TRBJ2-7; tentatively, D is TRBD1 or TRBD2 (5 bases each). With 12 bases removed from V and 9 bases from J, the gap between germline ends came to 20 bases. CDR1 is KGHDR, CDR2 SFDVKD, per germline. The CDR3 is 12 residues long. This CDR3 reads CASLGTGSWQYF. The CDR3 DNA reads as TGTGCCTCCCTCGGGACGGGATCCTGGCAGTACTTC.

This clonotype was observed at least ten times. V usage is TRBV6-1 and J usage is TRBJ2-3, with D maybe TRBD2 (5 bases). The CDR3 contains 16 residues. Trimming left V 8 bases short and J 2 bases short, with 20 bases between. CDR1 and CDR2 from the germline V gene are MNHNS and SASEGT. CDR3 bases: TGTGCCAGCGGAAAGACTATAGGGCCTAACACAGATACGCAGTATTTT. Translated: CASGKTIGPNTDTQYF.

This clonotype was picked up many times. V gene TRBV10-1 combines with J gene TRBJ2-7; 7 nucleotides line up with TRBD1. CDR3 length equals 14 residues. V gave up 2 bases and J gave up 6 bases; unmatched junction bases: 7. The germline gives CDR1 WNHNN, CDR2 SYGVQD (reference sequence). As DNA, the CDR3 is TGCGCCAGCAGTGAGGGGACAGCACTCGGCGAGCAGTACTTC. It encodes CASSEGTALGEQYF.

This clonotype was counted many times. V usage is TRBV20-1 and J usage is TRBJ1-5, with a possible D match to TRBD1 (6 bases). This CDR3 is 15 amino acids long. V shed 0 bases and J shed 8 bases, with 17 bases lying between them. Germline V gene data show CDR1 as DFQATT and CDR2 as SNEGSKA (reference sequence). The CDR3 spells CSARDGGREGEPQHF. The CDR3 DNA follows: TGCAGTGCTAGAGATGGGGGGCGAGAAGGAGAGCCCCAGCATTTT.

This clonotype was picked up many times. This chain uses TRBV5-1 with TRBJ1-1; TRBD1 is a possible D gene (6 bases). V lost 5 bases, J lost 7 bases, and 18 bases lay in between. Germline V gene data show CDR1 as SGHRS and CDR2 as YFSETQ. The CDR3 spans 14 residues. CDR3: CASSPRDTVLEAFF. The CDR3 bases are TGCGCCAGCAGTCCCCGGGACACCGTCCTTGAAGCTTTCTTT.

The V gene is TRBV2, the J gene TRBJ2-1; TRBD1 matches 7 bases. Germline CDR1 reads SNHLY; CDR2 reads FYNNEI. V was pared by 6 bases and J by 0 bases, with 5 bases of the junction left unmatched. The CDR3 totals 15 residues. CDR3 residues: CASRMDRSSYNEQFF. The CDR3 coding sequence is TGTGCCAGCAGGATGGACAGGAGCTCCTACAATGAGCAGTTCTTC.

This clonotype occurred many times. The rearrangement uses TRBV4-1 and TRBJ2-5; D call uncertain. Germline V gives CDR1 MGHRA, CDR2 YSYEKL. The V end was cut by 0 bases, the J end by 5 bases, with 10 bases between. The CDR3 contains 14 residues. DNA of the CDR3: TGCGCCAGCAGCCAAGATCAGGAATTCGAGACCCAGTACTTC. Its translation: CASSQDQEFETQYF.

The V and J genes are TRBV4-1 and TRBJ2-5; D is undetermined. This CDR3 spans 13 amino acids. The V gene lost 2 bases and the J gene lost 1 base, with 5 bases spanning the gap. Germline V gene data show CDR1 as MGHRA and CDR2 as YSYEKL. The CDR3 DNA reads as TGCGCCAGCAGCCAATTCACCCAAGAGACCCAGTACTTC. Translation gives CASSQFTQETQYF.

The table lists this clonotype with many counts. The J gene is TRBJ2-2, the V gene TRBV2, with D tentatively TRBD1 (5 bases). CDR1 and CDR2 from the germline V gene are SNHLY and FYNNEI. V was cut by 6 bases and J by 1 base, with 9 bases left in between. The CDR3 loop spans 14 amino acids. Here the CDR3 DNA reads TGTGCCAGCAGGCAGGGAAAGAACACCGGGGAGCTGTTTTTT. It is translated as CASRQGKNTGELFF.

The chain has TRBV5-1 and TRBJ2-3, with TRBD2 matching over 10 bases. The CDR3 runs 17 residues. CDR1 is SGHRS and CDR2 is YFSETQ in the germline V gene. Germline trimming cut 0 bases from V and 2 bases from J; bases unmatched to any gene: 6. This CDR3 is CASSLDLAGVATDTQYF. CDR3 nucleotide sequence: TGCGCCAGCAGCTTGGACCTAGCGGGGGTGGCCACAGATACGCAGTATTTT.